This TCR beta chain was identified during a study of T cell changes during pregnancy in multiple sclerosis. Trimming pared 1 base from V and 4 bases from J, leaving 7 bases between. This CDR3 has 13 amino acids. Germline CDR1 and CDR2: SGHDT and YYEEEE. Data came from immunoSEQ multiplex PCR; TCRdb stores just in-frame clones and leaves some out. In the table there are about 24,000 clones, more than 70% of which are singletons. The receptor comes from a female donor in good health, enrolled as a control in a pregnancy study. The chain links TRBV5-6 to TRBJ2-3, with a weak D call TRBD1 (5 bases). This specimen was CD4+ T cells from peripheral blood mononuclear cells, taken in the first trimester of pregnancy. DNA for the CDR3: TGTGCCAGCAGCTTGTTAGGGGCAGATACGCAGTATTTT. This encodes CASSLLGADTQYF.